Following are 3 T cell receptor beta chains from one sample sequenced in a study of cytomegalovirus exposure and HLA in healthy donors. PCR employed 60 Vbeta and 13 Jbeta primers. Produced via immunoSEQ multiplex PCR; TCRdb's table is partial and in-frame only. The sample lists 110,000 to 150,000 clones; around 84% were seen once. Sample: PBMCs. Receptor source: a boy between 2 and 10 years old in good health and CMV-seronegative.

This clone showed up just a few times. The chain employs TRBV27 and TRBJ1-5, with D maybe TRBD1 (6 bases). CDR1 and CDR2 (germline): MNHEY, SMNVEV (reference sequence). The V end lost 2 bases, the J end lost 4 bases, and 12 bases lay between the germline ends. There are 15 residues in the CDR3. CDR3 in DNA: TGTGCCAGCAGTTTAAGGGGGTATAGGAATCAGCCCCAGCATTTT. Amino acids: CASSLRGYRNQPQHF.

This clone appeared once. The genes are TRBV12-5 and TRBJ2-1; 9 positions agree with TRBD1. Germline V gene lookup returns CDR1 LGHNT and CDR2 FRNRAP. The CDR3 is 14 residues long. J gave up 4 bases and V 5 bases, and 3 bases lay outside the gene matches. The CDR3 loop is CASGAGTGYNEQFF. Here the CDR3 DNA reads TGTGCTAGTGGTGCAGGGACAGGGTACAATGAGCAGTTCTTC.

The chain employs TRBV14 and TRBJ1-1; weak D call: TRBD1 (5 bases). Per the germline V gene, CDR1 is SGHDN and CDR2 is FVKESK. Trimming removed 4 bases at V and 1 base at J, with 7 bases between. The CDR3 consists of 13 residues. The CDR3 is CASSLGRNTEAFF. CDR3 coding DNA: TGTGCCAGCAGCCTGGGGCGGAACACTGAAGCTTTCTTT.